This T cell receptor (beta chain) was sequenced in a study of graft-versus-host responses after intestinal transplantation (dated by TCRdb to the early 2020s). In the study overall: Recipients received multivisceral, liver-intestinal, or isolated intestinal transplants. Samples from three later patients were sequenced in-house on an Illumina MiSeq with MiXCR processing rather than by the commercial service. Every recipient was given anti-thymocyte globulin induction, followed by 2 to 4 years of maintenance tacrolimus and steroids. Donor T cell macrochimerism was defined as a peak of at least 4% donor T cells among recipient peripheral blood mononuclear cells. Alloreactive clones were identified by sequencing pre-transplant mixed lymphocyte reaction products and comparing these products with unstimulated pre-transplant donor and recipient T cells. Graft-versus-host and host-versus-graft alloreactive T cell clones were tracked in the graft, circulation and bone marrow after intestinal transplantation using bulk TCR-beta CDR3 sequencing. A cohort of approximately 24 intestinal transplant recipients, including one retransplant, was enrolled, and a few patients lacking pretransplant specimens were excluded. The investigation overall reported the following: The conclusions were limited by the relatively low number and heterogeneity of the intestinal transplant patients. In patients with donor T cell macrochimerism, the allografts had high GvH to HvG T cell clonal ratios. GvH clones turned up in recipient bone marrow, with some appearing earlier in ileal mucosa or blood, a pattern consistent with an intestinal mucosal origin. Early after transplant, peak levels of circulating GvH clones were associated with declines in HvG clones.

Points on this clone: Its antigen specificity is not known. Base quality data are lacking; no much larger clone is found one base away.

Relative to germline, V is 0 bases shorter and J is 0 bases shorter, with 9 bases between their ends. From the cysteine up to the phenylalanine, the CDR3 has a length of 16 residues. Kept here is only the CDR3 DNA, which spans 48 bases and is read in frame from base 1. Looking up the germline V gene yields CDR1 LGHNA and CDR2 YNFKEQ. The label giving this sample's time point can be read as: cells obtained before transplantation from donor or recipient. CD3+CD4+ and CD3+CD8+ populations were FACS-sorted from unstimulated pre-transplant donor and recipient cells taken from spleen or lymph nodes. The library relied on the immunoSEQ multiplex PCR assay. For most patients, genomic DNA was isolated with the Qiagen DNeasy Blood and Tissue Kit and sent frozen to Adaptive Biotechnologies for TCR sequencing. Adaptive Biotechnologies carried out high-throughput TCR-beta CDR3 sequencing of genomic DNA for most patients. In the paper's pipeline: Adaptive's ImmunoSEQ software supplied the TCR sequencing data for approximately 18 patients, while MiXCR and VDJtools were used to process three other patients. CD4 versus CD8 sorting errors were corrected by removing sequences found in both subsets at a frequency ratio below 5:1. CDR3 nucleotide sequences shared between donor and recipient were removed because the origin of such sequences could not be assigned. At least 2-fold expansion over unstimulated cells and a minimum CFSE-low frequency of 0.002% (template counts) or 0.001% (read counts) were required for clones to be classified as alloreactive. Clones were considered mappable if detected in sequenced pre-transplant spleen, lymph node, or MLR CFSE-low populations of the donor or recipient. Cumulative frequency of alloreactive clones was calculated as a percentage of all sequences weighted by copy number. The immuneACCESS repertoire file appears here via TCRdb, limited to in-frame rearrangements. These files lack a portion of the clones; in checked studies, under half of the deficit traces to unresolved V genes, and the cause of the others is not known. V, J and clone size reflect that table, while D and trimming were determined from the DNA. The sample profile shows roughly 100,000 clones; over 85% of them were found once. 0.95% to 1.5% of the sample comes from the top ten.

This receptor was identified in a human donor who received an intestinal transplant. The V gene is TRBV4-2 and the J gene is TRBJ1-3, with the D gene not clear enough to name. This specimen consisted of unstimulated CD8+ T cells sorted from spleen or lymph node cells, obtained before intestinal transplant. The DNA sequence is TGTGCCAGCAGCCAAGAGGGCGATAGCTCTGGAAACACCATATATTTT. This sequence encodes CASSQEGDSSGNTIYF.